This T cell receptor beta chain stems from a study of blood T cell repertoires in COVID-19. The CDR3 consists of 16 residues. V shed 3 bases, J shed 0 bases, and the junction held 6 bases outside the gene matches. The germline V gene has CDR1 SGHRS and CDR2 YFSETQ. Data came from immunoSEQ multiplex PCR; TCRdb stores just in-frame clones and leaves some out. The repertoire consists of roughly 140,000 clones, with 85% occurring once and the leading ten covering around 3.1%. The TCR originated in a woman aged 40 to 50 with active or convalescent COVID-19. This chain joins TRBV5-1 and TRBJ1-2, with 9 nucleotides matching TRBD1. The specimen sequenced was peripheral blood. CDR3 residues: CASSSKTGGANYGYTF. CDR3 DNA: TGCGCCAGCAGCTCAAAGACAGGGGGTGCTAACTATGGCTACACCTTC.